Each of the 3 T cell receptor beta chains below was sequenced from the same sample in a study of blood T cells in healthy people across ages. It was with a sample-barcoded 5' primer and a J-beta primer mix that a second PCR of about 7 to 12 cycles was run. Using its own MiXCR run on the 5' RACE reads, TCRdb lists one record per CDR3 protein. The data contain about 760,000 distinct CDR3 sequences, 56% of them singletons. Specimen: blood. The receptors stem from a man between 35 and 55 years old in good health.

The chain links TRBV3-1 to TRBJ1-2; unclear D gene. This CDR3 is built from 13 residues. Looked up from germline, CDR1 is LGHDT and CDR2 is YNNKEL (reference sequence). Trimming cost V 1 base and J 8 bases, with 11 bases left between them. CDR3 DNA: TGTGCCAGCAGCCAAGCGGGGAGTCGCGGCTACACCTTC. Translated: CASSQAGSRGYTF.

A few counts support this clonotype. This could be a read error, since a much larger clone is one nucleotide away. The J gene is TRBJ1-1, the V gene TRBV7-2; 11 positions agree with TRBD1. Looked up from germline, CDR1 is SGHTA and CDR2 is FQGNSA. The CDR3 length is 13 residues. V lost 4 bases and J lost 9; bases outside the gene matches: 4. Here the CDR3 DNA reads TGTGCCAGCAGCTGTGGACAGGGGGCTCAAGCTTTCTTT. Translating it yields CASSCGQGAQAFF.

The V gene is TRBV12-3 or TRBV12-4, the J gene TRBJ1-1; D uncertain. The length of the CDR3 is 15 residues. V dropped 3 bases and J dropped 0 bases, with 11 bases sitting between them. CDR3 bases: TGTGCCAGCAGTTTTCTCGCCGGAGTGAACACTGAAGCTTTCTTT. Encoded protein: CASSFLAGVNTEAFF.